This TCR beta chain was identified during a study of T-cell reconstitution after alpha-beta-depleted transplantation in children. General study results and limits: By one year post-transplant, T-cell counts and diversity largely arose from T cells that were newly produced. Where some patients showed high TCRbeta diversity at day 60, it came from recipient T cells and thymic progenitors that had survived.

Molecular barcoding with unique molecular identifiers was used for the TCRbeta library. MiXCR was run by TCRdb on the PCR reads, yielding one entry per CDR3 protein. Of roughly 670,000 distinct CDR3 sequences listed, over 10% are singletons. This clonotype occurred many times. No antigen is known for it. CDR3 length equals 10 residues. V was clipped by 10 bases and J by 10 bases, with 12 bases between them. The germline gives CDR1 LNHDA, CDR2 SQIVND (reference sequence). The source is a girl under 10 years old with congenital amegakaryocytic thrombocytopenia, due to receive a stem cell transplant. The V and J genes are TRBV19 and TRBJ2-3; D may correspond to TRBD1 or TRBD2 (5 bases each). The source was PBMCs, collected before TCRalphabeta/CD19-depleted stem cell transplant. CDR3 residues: CATRGGAQYF. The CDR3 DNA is TGTGCCACGAGGGGCGGCGCGCAGTATTTT. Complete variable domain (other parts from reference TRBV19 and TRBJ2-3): DGGITQSPKYLFRKEGQNVTLSCEQNLNHDAMYWYRQDPGQGLRLIYYSQIVNDFQKGDIAEGYSVSREKKESFPLTVTSAQKNPTAFYLCATRGGAQYFGPGTRLTVL.